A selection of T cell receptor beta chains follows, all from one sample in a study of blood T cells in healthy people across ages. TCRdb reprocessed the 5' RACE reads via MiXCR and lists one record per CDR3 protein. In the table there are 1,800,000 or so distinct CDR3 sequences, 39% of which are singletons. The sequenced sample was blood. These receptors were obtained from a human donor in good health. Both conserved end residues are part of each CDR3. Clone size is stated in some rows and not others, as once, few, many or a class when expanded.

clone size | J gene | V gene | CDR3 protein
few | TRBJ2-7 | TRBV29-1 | CSVEVGGQDLESGFEQYF
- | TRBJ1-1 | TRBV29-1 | CSAVGWSASSNTEAFF
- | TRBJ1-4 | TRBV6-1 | CAIGPNGQGRGLNEKLFF
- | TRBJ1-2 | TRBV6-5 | CASSNTGQVGYGYTF
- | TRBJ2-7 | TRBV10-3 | CAIRLAGQTYEQYF
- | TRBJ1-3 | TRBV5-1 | CASSPLGATSGNTIYF
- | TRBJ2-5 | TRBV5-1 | CASRWGVVGQETQYF
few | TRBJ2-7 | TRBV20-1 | CSASLAGRQRYEQYF
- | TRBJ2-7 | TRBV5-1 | CASSMDPAWAGLFHEQYF
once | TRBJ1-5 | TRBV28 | CAGSLQGVRNQPQHF
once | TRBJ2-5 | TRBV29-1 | CSVEDPTSGEETQYF
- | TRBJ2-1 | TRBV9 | CASTLRQGWSYNEQFF
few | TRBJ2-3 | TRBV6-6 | CASSYSKDGTKTDTQYF
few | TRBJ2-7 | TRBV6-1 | CASSEGQAYEQYF
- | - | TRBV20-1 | CSALRQSDEQYF
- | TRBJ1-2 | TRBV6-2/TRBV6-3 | CASSRGPQGLYGYTF
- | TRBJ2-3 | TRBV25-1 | CASSELETGGTDTQYF
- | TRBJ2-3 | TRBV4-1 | CASAGIEDTQYF
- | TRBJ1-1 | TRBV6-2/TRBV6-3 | CASSYAPGFEAFF
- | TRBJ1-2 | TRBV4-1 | CASSQRQTSYGYTF
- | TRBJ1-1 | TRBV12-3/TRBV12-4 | CASTPVGRLMNTEAFF
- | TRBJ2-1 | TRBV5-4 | CASRPGGVNEQFF
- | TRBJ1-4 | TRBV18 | CASSPQPNEKLFF
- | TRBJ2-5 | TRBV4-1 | CASSHPGTSGSGGETQYF
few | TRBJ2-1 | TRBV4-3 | CASSQDNSPPVAGGPLFDEQFF
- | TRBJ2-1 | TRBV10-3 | CAISGRTSGGPYNEQFF
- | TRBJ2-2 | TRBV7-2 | CASSLAGLAGISNTGELFF
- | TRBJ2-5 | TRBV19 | CASSIDTGGGETQYF
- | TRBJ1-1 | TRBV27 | CASSLEAWTEAFF
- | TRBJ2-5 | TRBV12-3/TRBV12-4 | CASSHGQLGTQYF
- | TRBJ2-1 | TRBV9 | CASSASGGAINEQFF
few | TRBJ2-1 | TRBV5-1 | CASSQLSRRGFYNEQFF
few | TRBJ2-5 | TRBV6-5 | CASSYSINREQYF
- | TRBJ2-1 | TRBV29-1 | CSVGQGATAYNEQFF
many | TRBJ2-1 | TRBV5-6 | CASSLGVAGYNEQFF
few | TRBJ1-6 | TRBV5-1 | CASSLEHGGNSPLHF
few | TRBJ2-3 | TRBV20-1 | CSASPAGTTDTQYF
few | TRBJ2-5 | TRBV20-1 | CSAPHALAGDRGETQYF
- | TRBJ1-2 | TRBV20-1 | CSHRGNGYTF
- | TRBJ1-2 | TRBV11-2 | CASSLGPLAGTQYFGPGGEYGYTF
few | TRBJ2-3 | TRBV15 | CATSRDVKPDTQYF
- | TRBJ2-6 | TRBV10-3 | CAISDYTSGANVLTF
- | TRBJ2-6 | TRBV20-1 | CSARAETAGANVLTF
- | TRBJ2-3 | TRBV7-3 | CASLRTRQGILTDTQYF
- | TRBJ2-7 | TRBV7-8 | CASSSGQGNAYEQYF
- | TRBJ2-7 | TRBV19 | CASSIGEQGYEQYF
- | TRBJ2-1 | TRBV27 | CASSVTPGQGINEQFF
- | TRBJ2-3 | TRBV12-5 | CASGFGQGSDTQYF
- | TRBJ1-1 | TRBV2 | CASSESQGAGEAFF
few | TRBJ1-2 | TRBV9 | CASSISTGGNYDYTF